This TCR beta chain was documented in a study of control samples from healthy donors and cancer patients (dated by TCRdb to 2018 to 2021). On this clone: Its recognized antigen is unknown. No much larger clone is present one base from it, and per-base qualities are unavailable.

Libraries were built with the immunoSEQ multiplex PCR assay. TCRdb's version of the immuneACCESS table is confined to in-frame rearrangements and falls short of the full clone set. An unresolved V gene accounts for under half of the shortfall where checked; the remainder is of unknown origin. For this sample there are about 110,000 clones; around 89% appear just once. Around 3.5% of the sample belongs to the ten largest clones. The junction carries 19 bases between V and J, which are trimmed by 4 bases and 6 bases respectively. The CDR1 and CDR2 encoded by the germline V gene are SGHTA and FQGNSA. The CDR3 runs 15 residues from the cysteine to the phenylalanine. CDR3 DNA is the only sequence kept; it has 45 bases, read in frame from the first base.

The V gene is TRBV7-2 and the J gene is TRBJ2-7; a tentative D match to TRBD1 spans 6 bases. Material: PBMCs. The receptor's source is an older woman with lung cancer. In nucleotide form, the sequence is TGTGCCAGCAGCTCCAGCTGGGGGCGGACTTTCGAGCAGTACTTC. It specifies CASSSSWGRTFEQYF.